This TCR beta chain derives from a study of blood T cell repertoires in COVID-19. About the research overall: The analysed material was cDNA or gDNA that came from T cells, B-cell-depleted T cells, or PBMCs.

Trimming removed 3 bases from V and 5 bases from J, with 21 bases in between. This CDR3 is built from 17 residues. Germline CDR1 and CDR2: SGHTS and YDEGEE. TCRdb's table, derived via immunoSEQ multiplex PCR, lists solely in-frame clones and lacks some. The sample lists roughly 99,000 clones, about 84% occurring once. This sequence was found in a woman of 80 years or more with acute or convalescent COVID-19. The sample comprised peripheral blood. The chain is built from TRBV5-8 and TRBJ1-5; D uncertain. The CDR3 loop reads CASSSGTGSVDYQPQHF. The CDR3 DNA reads as TGTGCCAGCAGCTCCGGTACGGGGAGTGTGGATTATCAGCCCCAGCATTTT.